The 21 T cell receptor beta chains reported below all come from one sample, sequenced in a study of response to subunit inactivated influenza vaccine. TCRdb re-analysed the RT-PCR reads in MiXCR, keeping a single row per CDR3 protein. The sample shows 700,000 to 800,000 distinct CDR3 sequences, around 20% of them seen only once. The input for sequencing was PBMCs from blood, taken around 5 days after vaccination. These receptors were obtained from a man aged 50 or older who received an inactivated influenza vaccine.

V gene TRBV11-2 combines with J gene TRBJ1-2; tentatively, D is TRBD1 (5 bases). This CDR3 is built from 15 residues. The V and J ends lost 5 bases and 8 bases respectively, with 21 bases between them. The germline gives CDR1 SGHAT, CDR2 FQNNGV. CDR3 DNA sequence: TGTGCCAGCAGCCCGAACAACCGGGACCCGGGGGGCTACACCTTC. Protein sequence: CASSPNNRDPGGYTF.

The V call is TRBV6-1, the J call TRBJ1-4; 9 nucleotides agree with TRBD1. This CDR3 spans 14 amino acids. Germline V gene lookup returns CDR1 MNHNS and CDR2 SASEGT. Trimming cost V 6 bases and J 8 bases; bases outside gene matches: 7. The CDR3 sequence is CASSRTGDTEKLFF. In DNA form, the CDR3 reads TGTGCCAGCAGCAGGACAGGGGACACGGAAAAACTGTTTTTT.

About this clonotype itself: This clone may be a read error of a much larger clone one base away. The DNA of the CDR3 is TGTACCAGCAGCCTTGAGCTGGGCTCCTACAATGAGCAGTTCTTC. Its translation is CTSSLELGSYNEQFF. The rearrangement joins TRBV7-2 to TRBJ2-1, with no clear D. V lost 5 bases, J lost 0 bases, and 11 bases lay in between. Germline CDR1 and CDR2: SGHTA and FQGNSA. The CDR3 sequence is 15 residues long. The full variable domain, in which reference TRBV7-2 and TRBJ2-1 provide the parts outside the CDR3, is GAGVSQSPSNKVTEKGKDVELRCDPISGHTALYWYRQSLGQGLEFLIYFQGNSAPDKSGLPSDRFSAERTGGSVSTLTIQRTQQEDSAVYLCTSSLELGSYNEQFFGPGTRLTVL.

The chain couples TRBV7-9 to TRBJ1-1; TRBD1 aligns across 9 bases. The CDR3 consists of 15 residues. The J segment lost 5 bases and the V segment lost 5 bases, leaving 9 bases of the junction unmatched. Germline lookup yields CDR1 SEHNR and CDR2 FQNEAQ (reference sequence). The CDR3 reads CASSLPGQGRTEAFF. DNA of the CDR3: TGTGCCAGCAGCCTTCCGGGACAGGGCCGGACTGAAGCTTTCTTT.

V is TRBV20-1 and J is TRBJ1-5; D is possibly TRBD1 (6 bases). This CDR3 is 15 amino acids long. Looked up from germline, CDR1 is DFQATT and CDR2 is SNEGSKA (reference sequence). Trimming removed 5 bases at V and 2 bases at J, with 16 bases between. The CDR3, as DNA: TGCAGTGCTCTCAACGGGGAGGGGGGCAATCAGCCCCAGCATTTT. This encodes CSALNGEGGNQPQHF.

There are many counts of this clonotype. This sequence joins TRBV4-2 and TRBJ1-1, with D uncertain. With 0 bases removed from V and 3 bases from J, the gap between germline ends came to 8 bases. The CDR3 loop spans 14 amino acids. The V gene's germline CDR1 is LGHNA and CDR2 YNFKEQ. For the CDR3, the DNA is TGTGCCAGCAGCCAAGATAGCGGATACACTGAAGCTTTCTTT. Its translation: CASSQDSGYTEAFF.

A note on this clonotype: At one of its ends the junction is not consistent with the germline gene, which may arise from a read error. The chain carries TRBV15 and TRBJ2-5; D is possibly TRBD1 (5 bases). This CDR3 is 15 amino acids long. Germline CDR1 is LNHNV and CDR2 is YYDKDF (reference sequence). This CDR3 reads CATSRDSDIQGTQYF. The CDR3 nucleotides are TGTGCCACCAGCAGAGATTCGGACATTCAAGGGACCCAGTACTTC.

This chain uses TRBV19 with TRBJ2-7, with 11 bases lining up with TRBD2. The CDR3 is 18 residues long. Germline assignment: CDR1 LNHDA and CDR2 SQIVND (reference sequence). J was trimmed by 0 bases and V by 4 bases; bases with no gene match: 11. Written as DNA, the CDR3 is TGTGCCAGTAGTAGAGGGTCGGGGACTAGCGGAGGCTCCTACGAGCAGTACTTC. As protein: CASSRGSGTSGGSYEQYF.

This chain links TRBV27 with TRBJ2-7, with TRBD1 matching over 9 bases. In germline, CDR1 is MNHEY, CDR2 SMNVEV (reference sequence). J gave up 4 bases and V 6 bases, and 19 bases lay outside the gene matches. The CDR3 has 18 amino acids. The CDR3 DNA sequence: TGTGCCAGCAGGGGCTATGGGACAGGGCTACCCAGGGAATACGAGCAGTACTTC. It specifies CASRGYGTGLPREYEQYF.

The chain carries TRBV20-1 and TRBJ2-4; 9 bases line up with TRBD1. The trim removed 5 bases at V and 7 bases at J, leaving 6 bases unmatched. Germline values: CDR1 DFQATT, CDR2 SNEGSKA (reference sequence). This CDR3 is built from 13 residues. The chain's CDR3 is CSAPGQGKNIQYF. CDR3 bases: TGCAGTGCTCCTGGACAGGGGAAGAACATTCAGTACTTC.

This clonotype has just a few counts. The rearrangement joins TRBV7-9 to TRBJ1-2; D is possibly TRBD1 (5 bases). The CDR3 is made up of 13 amino acids. Germline V gene lookup returns CDR1 SEHNR and CDR2 FQNEAQ (reference sequence). V was pared by 6 bases and J by 6 bases, with 14 bases between. This CDR3 reads CASSSGTPHGYTF. The DNA of the CDR3 is TGTGCCAGCAGTTCCGGGACCCCACATGGCTACACCTTC.

The J gene is TRBJ1-2, the V gene TRBV20-1; the match to TRBD1 covers 12 bases. The CDR3 is 14 amino acids. Per germline, CDR1 DFQATT and CDR2 SNEGSKA (reference sequence). V lost 3 bases, J lost 7 bases, and 6 bases stayed unmatched. Written as DNA, the CDR3 is TGCAGTGCTAGTGGGACAGGGGGCTCCTTTGGCTACACCTTC. Its protein product is CSASGTGGSFGYTF.

This clonotype was found a few times. The gene calls are TRBV11-2 and TRBJ1-1; D not certain. Looked up from germline, CDR1 is SGHAT and CDR2 is FQNNGV. Trimming shortened V by 6 bases and J by 1 base, and 15 bases separated the two germline ends. This CDR3 has 15 amino acids. The CDR3, as DNA: TGTGCCAGCAGTTTTTCGGTTGCTGGGAACACTGAAGCTTTCTTT. Encoded protein: CASSFSVAGNTEAFF.

This clonotype occurred many times. The chain joins TRBV6-2 or TRBV6-3 to TRBJ1-2; 7 bases match TRBD1. Germline loops: CDR1 MNHEY, CDR2 SVGEGT. The V segment lost 2 bases and the J segment 2 bases; nucleotides outside the gene matches: 11. The CDR3 contains 17 residues. The CDR3 nucleotides are TGTGCCAGCAGTTACGAACATTGGGACAGAACAAACTATGGCTACACCTTC. Protein sequence: CASSYEHWDRTNYGYTF.

The chain recombines TRBV20-1 with TRBJ1-5, with D unresolved. The V and J ends lost 1 base and 6 bases respectively, with 13 bases between them. The length of the CDR3 is 14 residues. The germline V gene encodes CDR1 DFQATT and CDR2 SNEGSKA (reference sequence). CDR3 bases: TGCAGTGCTAGAGTAGAAGTCGGGCTTCAGCCCCAGCATTTT. It yields the protein CSARVEVGLQPQHF.

This clonotype was found a few times. The rearrangement links TRBV20-1 to TRBJ2-7; 10 bases are a match to TRBD1. The CDR3 runs 14 residues. Looked up from germline, CDR1 is DFQATT and CDR2 is SNEGSKA (reference sequence). The junction had 5 bases not matched to a gene; V was cut back by 4 bases and J by 2 bases. The CDR3 region is CSATDRGRTYEQYF. In nucleotides, the CDR3 is TGCAGTGCTACAGACAGGGGGCGCACCTACGAGCAGTACTTC.

This chain uses TRBV20-1 with TRBJ1-2; D perhaps matches TRBD1 (5 bases). This CDR3 is built from 12 residues. Deletions cut 3 bases from V and 2 bases from J, with 7 bases between. Germline V CDR1 and CDR2: DFQATT, SNEGSKA (reference sequence). CDR3 sequence: CSASPGNYGYTF. The CDR3 nucleotides read TGCAGTGCTAGCCCAGGGAACTATGGCTACACCTTC.

The genes are TRBV5-8 and TRBJ2-7, with 9 nucleotides matching TRBD1. The CDR3 sequence is 14 residues long. Trimming cost V 4 bases and J 4 bases; bases outside gene matches: 6. Per germline, CDR1 SGHTS and CDR2 YDEGEE. The DNA for the CDR3 is TGTGCCAGCAGCCGACAGGGGGGCTTATACGAGCAGTACTTC. Its translation is CASSRQGGLYEQYF.

This clonotype showed up just a few times. The chain employs TRBV5-1 and TRBJ2-1; 9 nucleotides agree with TRBD1. Trimming at V came to 2 bases and at J to 8 bases, leaving 8 bases not matched to a gene. Per germline, CDR1 SGHRS and CDR2 YFSETQ. CDR3 size: 15 residues. The CDR3 region is CASSLPGTGRDEQFF. The DNA of the CDR3 is TGCGCCAGCAGCTTACCTGGGACAGGGAGGGATGAGCAGTTCTTC.

This clonotype was counted only a few times. This sequence joins TRBV4-1 and TRBJ2-1, with D maybe TRBD2 (5 bases). Per the germline V gene, CDR1 is MGHRA and CDR2 is YSYEKL. This CDR3 has 13 residues. V lost 4 bases, J lost 6 bases, and 10 bases lay in between. In DNA form, the CDR3 reads TGCGCCAGCAGCCGAGAGCTAGCCAATGAGCAGTTCTTC. Its translation is CASSRELANEQFF.

V and J are TRBV11-1 and TRBJ2-1; D unresolved. The CDR3 contains 12 residues. With 5 bases removed from V and 10 bases from J, the gap between germline ends came to 12 bases. Germline V CDR1 and CDR2: SGHAT, FQDESV (reference sequence). The CDR3 protein is CASSRLGVEQFF. DNA for the CDR3: TGTGCCAGCAGCCGCCTCGGAGTGGAGCAGTTCTTC.